This TCR beta chain was profiled in a study of blood T cell repertoires in COVID-19. Germline V gene data show CDR1 as MNHEY and CDR2 as SVGAGI. This CDR3 is built from 13 residues. V gave up 8 bases and J gave up 6 bases, with 11 bases separating them. Sequenced by immunoSEQ multiplex PCR; TCRdb stores in-frame clones only, minus some. The table lists 150,000 to 180,000 clones, nearly 80% of them singletons. The sequencing input was peripheral blood. The V and J genes are TRBV6-5 and TRBJ1-6; perhaps TRBD1 as D (6 bases). The clonotype comes from a man older than 75 with acute or convalescent COVID-19. The CDR3 region is CASSQGSNSPLHF. In DNA, the CDR3 is TGTGCCAGCTCCCAGGGGAGTAATTCACCCCTCCACTTT.